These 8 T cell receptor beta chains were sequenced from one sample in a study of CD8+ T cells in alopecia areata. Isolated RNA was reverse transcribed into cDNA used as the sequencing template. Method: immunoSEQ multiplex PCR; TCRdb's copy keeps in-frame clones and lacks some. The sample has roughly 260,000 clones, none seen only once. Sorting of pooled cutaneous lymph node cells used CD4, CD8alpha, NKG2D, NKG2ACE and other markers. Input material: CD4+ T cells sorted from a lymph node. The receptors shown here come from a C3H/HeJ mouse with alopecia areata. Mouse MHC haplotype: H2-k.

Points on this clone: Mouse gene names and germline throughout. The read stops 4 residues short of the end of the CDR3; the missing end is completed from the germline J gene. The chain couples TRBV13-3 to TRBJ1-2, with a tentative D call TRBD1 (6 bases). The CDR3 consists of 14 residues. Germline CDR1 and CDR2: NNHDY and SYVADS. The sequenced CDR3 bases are TGTGCCAGCAGAGGGACTGGGGGGGCGCGC. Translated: CASRGTGGAR. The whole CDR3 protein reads CASRGTGGARDYTF.

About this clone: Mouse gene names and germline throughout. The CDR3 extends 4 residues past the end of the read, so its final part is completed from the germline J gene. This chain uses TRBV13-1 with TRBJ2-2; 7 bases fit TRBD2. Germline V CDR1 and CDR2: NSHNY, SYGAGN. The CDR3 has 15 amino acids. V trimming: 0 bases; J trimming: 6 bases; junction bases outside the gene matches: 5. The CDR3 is CASSDEPGGPGQLYF. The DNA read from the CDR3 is TGTGCCAGCAGTGATGAGCCTGGGGGACCCGGG.

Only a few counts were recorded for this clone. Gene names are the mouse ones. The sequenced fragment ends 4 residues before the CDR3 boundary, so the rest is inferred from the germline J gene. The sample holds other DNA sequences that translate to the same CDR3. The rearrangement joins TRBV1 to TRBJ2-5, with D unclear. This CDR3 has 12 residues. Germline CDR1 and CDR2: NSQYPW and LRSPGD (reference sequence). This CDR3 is CTCSAEGDTQYF. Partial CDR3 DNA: TGCACCTGCAGTGCAGAAGGTGAC.

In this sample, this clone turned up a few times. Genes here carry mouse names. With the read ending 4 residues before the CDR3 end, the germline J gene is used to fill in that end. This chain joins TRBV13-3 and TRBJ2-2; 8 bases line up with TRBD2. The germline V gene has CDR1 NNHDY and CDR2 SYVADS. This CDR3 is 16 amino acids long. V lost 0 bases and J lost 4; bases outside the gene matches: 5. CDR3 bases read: TGTGCCAGCAGTGATGTGGGGGGGGCAGTCACCGGG. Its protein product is CASSDVGGAVTG. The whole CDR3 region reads CASSDVGGAVTGQLYF. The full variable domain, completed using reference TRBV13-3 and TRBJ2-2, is EAAVTQSPRSKVAVTGGKVTLSCHQTNNHDYMYWYRQDTGHGLRLIHYSYVADSTEKGDIPDGYKASRPSQENFSLILELASLSQTAVYFCASSDVGGAVTGQLYFGEGSKLTVL.

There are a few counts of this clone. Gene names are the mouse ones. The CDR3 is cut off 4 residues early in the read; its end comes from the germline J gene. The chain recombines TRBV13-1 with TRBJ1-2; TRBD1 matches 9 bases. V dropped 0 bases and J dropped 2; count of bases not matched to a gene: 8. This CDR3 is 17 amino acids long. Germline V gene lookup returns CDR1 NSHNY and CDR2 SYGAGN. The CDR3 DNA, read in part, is TGTGCCAGCAGTGATGGGGGACAGGGCCCTTCCAACTCC. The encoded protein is CASSDGGQGPSNS. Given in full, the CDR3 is CASSDGGQGPSNSDYTF.

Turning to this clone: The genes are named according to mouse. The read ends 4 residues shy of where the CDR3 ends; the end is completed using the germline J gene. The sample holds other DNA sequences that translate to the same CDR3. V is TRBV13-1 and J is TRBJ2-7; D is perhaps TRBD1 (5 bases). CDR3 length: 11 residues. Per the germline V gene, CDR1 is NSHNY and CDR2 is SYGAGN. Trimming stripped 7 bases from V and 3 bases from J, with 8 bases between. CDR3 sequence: CASSQGYEQYF. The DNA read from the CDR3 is TGTGCCAGCTCTCAGGGCTAT.

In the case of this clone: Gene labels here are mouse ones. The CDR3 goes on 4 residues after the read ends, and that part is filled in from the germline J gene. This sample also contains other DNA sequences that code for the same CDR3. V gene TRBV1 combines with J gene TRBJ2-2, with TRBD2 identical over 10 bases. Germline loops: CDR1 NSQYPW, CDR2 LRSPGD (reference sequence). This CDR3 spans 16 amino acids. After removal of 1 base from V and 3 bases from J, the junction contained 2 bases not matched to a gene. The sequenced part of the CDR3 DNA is TGCACCTGCAGTGCAGCTGGGGGGGCGGACACCGGG. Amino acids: CTCSAAGGADTG. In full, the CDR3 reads CTCSAAGGADTGQLYF.

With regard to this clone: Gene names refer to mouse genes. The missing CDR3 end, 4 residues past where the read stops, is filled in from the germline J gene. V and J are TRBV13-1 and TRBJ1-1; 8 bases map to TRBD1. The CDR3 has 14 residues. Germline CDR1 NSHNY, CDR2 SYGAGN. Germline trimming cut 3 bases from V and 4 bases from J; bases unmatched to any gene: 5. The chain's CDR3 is CASSGTGRSTEVFF. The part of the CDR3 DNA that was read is TGTGCCAGCAGTGGGACAGGGAGAAGCACA.